The present T cell receptor (beta chain) was sequenced within a study of neoadjuvant nivolumab and ipilimumab in lung cancer. Study background: Patients got nivolumab 3 mg/kg on days 1, 15 and 29; combination added ipilimumab 1 mg/kg day 1. General observations from the study: Blood richness before therapy tracked richness in tumors resected after neoadjuvant therapy. Compared with tumor-adjacent uninvolved lung, resected tumors showed greater richness and clonality. TCR sequencing covered a small number of samples.

Assay used: immunoSEQ multiplex PCR; TCRdb lists only in-frame clones, some missing. The sample includes 15,000 to 20,000 clones, approximately 76% of them seen just once. Of note for this clone: Its specificity is not known.

The material sequenced was tumor tissue, taken after neoadjuvant nivolumab, alone or with ipilimumab, at or shortly before surgery. This sequence originates from an adult with non-small cell lung cancer.

The chain's CDR3 is CASSPGPRANEKLFF. CDR3 coding DNA: TGTGCCAGCTCACCCGGACCTCGGGCCAATGAAAAACTGTTTTTT. V and J are TRBV18 and TRBJ1-4; no firm D call. The V end lost 3 bases, the J end lost 5 bases, and 13 bases lay between the germline ends. Germline CDR1 reads KGHSH; CDR2 reads LQKENI. The CDR3 runs to 15 residues.